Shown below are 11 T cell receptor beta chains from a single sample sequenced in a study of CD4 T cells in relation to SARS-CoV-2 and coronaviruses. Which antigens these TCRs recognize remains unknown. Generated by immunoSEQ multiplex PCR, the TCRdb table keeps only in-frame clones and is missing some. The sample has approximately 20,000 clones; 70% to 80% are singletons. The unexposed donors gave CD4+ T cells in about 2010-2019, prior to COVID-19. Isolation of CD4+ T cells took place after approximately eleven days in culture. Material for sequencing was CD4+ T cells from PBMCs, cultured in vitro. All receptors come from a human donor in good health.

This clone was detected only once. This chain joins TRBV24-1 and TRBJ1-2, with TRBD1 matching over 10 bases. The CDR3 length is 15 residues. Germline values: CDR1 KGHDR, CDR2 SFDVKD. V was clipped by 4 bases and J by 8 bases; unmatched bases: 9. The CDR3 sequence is CATSDSRDRGRGYTF. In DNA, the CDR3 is TGTGCCACCAGTGACTCCCGGGACAGGGGAAGGGGCTACACCTTC.

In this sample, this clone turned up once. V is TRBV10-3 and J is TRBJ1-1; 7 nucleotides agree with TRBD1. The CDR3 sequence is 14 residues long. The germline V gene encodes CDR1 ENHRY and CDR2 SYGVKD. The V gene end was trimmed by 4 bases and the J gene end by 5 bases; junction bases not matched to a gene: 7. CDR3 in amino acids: CAISGTGESTEAFF. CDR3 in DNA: TGTGCCATCAGTGGCACAGGGGAAAGTACTGAAGCTTTCTTT.

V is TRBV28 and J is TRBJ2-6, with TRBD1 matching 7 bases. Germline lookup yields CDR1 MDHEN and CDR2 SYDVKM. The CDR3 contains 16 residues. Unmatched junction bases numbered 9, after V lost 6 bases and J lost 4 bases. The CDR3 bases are TGTGCCAGCAGCAAAGGGGGCGCAACCGGGGCCAACGTCCTGACTTTC. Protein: CASSKGGATGANVLTF. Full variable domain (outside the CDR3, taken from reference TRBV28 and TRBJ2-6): DVKVTQSSRYLVKRTGEKVFLECVQDMDHENMFWYRQDPGLGLRLIYFSYDVKMKEKGDIPEGYSVSREKKERFSLILESASTNQTSMYLCASSKGGATGANVLTFGAGSRLTVL.

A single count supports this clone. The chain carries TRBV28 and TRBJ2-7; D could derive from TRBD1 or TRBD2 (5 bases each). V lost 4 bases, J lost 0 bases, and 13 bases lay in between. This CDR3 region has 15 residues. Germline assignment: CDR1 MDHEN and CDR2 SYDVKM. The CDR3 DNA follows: TGTGCCAGCAGTTCCGGGACCTCCTTCTCCTACGAGCAGTACTTC. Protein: CASSSGTSFSYEQYF.

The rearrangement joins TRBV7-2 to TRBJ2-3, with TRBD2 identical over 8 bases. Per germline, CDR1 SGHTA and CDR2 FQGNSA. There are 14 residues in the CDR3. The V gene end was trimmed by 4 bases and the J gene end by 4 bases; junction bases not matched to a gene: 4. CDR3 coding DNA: TGTGCCAGCAGCTCCGGACTAGCCCCAGATACGCAGTATTTT. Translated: CASSSGLAPDTQYF.

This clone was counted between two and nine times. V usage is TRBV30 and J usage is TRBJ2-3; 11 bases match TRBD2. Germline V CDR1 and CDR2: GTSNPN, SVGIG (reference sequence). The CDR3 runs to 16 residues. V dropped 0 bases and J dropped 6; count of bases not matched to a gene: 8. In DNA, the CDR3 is TGTGCCTGGAGTGTTGGGGCTAGCGGGAGGACTGATACGCAGTATTTT. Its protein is CAWSVGASGRTDTQYF.

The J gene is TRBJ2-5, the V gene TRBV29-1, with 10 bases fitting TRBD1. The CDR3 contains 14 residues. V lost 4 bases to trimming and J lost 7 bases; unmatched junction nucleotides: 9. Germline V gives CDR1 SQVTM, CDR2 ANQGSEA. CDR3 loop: CSVGQGAVGSTQYF. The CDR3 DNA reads TGCAGCGTTGGACAGGGGGCGGTGGGTTCGACCCAGTACTTC.

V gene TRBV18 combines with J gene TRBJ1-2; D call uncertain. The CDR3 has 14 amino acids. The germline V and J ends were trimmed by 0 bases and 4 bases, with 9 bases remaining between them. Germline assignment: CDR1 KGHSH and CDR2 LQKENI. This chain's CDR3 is CASSPPGQLYGYTF. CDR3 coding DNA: TGTGCCAGCTCACCACCCGGTCAGCTCTATGGCTACACCTTC.

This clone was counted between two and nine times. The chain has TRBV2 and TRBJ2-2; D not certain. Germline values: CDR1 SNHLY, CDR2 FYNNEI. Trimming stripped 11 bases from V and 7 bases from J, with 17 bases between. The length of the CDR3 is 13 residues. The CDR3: CAVSQAHGGELFF. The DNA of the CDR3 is TGTGCCGTTAGCCAGGCGCATGGCGGGGAGCTGTTTTTT.

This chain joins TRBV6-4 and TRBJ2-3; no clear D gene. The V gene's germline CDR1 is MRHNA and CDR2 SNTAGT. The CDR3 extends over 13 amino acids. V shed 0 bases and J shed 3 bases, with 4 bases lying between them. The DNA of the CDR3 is TGTGCCAGCAGTGACTCGAATACAGATACGCAGTATTTT. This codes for CASSDSNTDTQYF.

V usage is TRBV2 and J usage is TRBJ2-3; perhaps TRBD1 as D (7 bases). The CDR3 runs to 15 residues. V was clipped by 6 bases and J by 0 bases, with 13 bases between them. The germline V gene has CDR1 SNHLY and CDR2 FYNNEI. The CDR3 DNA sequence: TGTGCCAGCAGGGGGGGACAGATTAGCACAGATACGCAGTATTTT. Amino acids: CASRGGQISTDTQYF. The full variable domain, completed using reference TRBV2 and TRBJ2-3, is EPEVTQTPSHQVTQMGQEVILRCVPISNHLYFYWYRQILGQKVEFLVSFYNNEISEKSEIFDDQFSVERPDGSNFTLKIRSTKLEDSAMYFCASRGGQISTDTQYFGPGTRLTVL.